This T cell receptor beta chain was obtained from a study of blood T cell repertoires in COVID-19 (dated by TCRdb to 2020 to 2021). Turning to the overall study: Collaborator samples came from the United States, Italy and Spain and covered acute and convalescent phases of COVID-19. The material from the prospective study consisted of cDNA or gDNA derived from T cells, B-cell-depleted T cells, or PBMCs. Subjects who had been exposed to COVID-19, were actively infected with it, or had recovered from it provided the deeply sampled blood TCRbeta repertoires that made up the dataset. The repertoires were made available in a free public database intended to serve as a resource for research on the immune response to SARS-CoV-2. The samples were drawn from two sources: the first 160 participants of the ongoing ImmuneRACE study, and 1,200 or so subjects contributed by 6 global collaborators. Nearly every sample came with metadata listing a de-identified subject ID, COVID-19 status, age in years and sex. Where HLA class I and class II types were available, the types were taken from metadata supplied by the sample provider, not from assay-based typing.

General study outcomes and caveats: Clinical and demographic metadata were provided uncurated, with the amount varying by source and participant.

At one collaborating source in Seattle, patients were enrolled during active infection and were followed longitudinally through the course of disease. Whole blood was collected in K2EDTA tubes by collaborating institutions according to the institutions' own protocols. For TCRbeta analysis, collaborators shipped samples as frozen whole blood, isolated PBMCs, or DNA extracted from either of those sample types. With regard to this clone: Its binding antigen is unknown. No per-base quality is available; no much larger clone lies one base away.

TCRbeta CDR3 regions were amplified from genomic DNA using the immunoSEQ Assay, a bias-controlled multiplex PCR. From the authors' description of their analysis: Nucleated cell counts per sample were estimated from amplification of reference gene primers within the assay. To quantify the absolute abundance of each unique TCRbeta CDR3 rearrangement, sequence reads were collapsed and filtered. For each sample, productive Simpson clonality was calculated as the square root of Simpson's diversity index over productive rearrangements. Here the immuneACCESS table is served through TCRdb, limited to in-frame sequences with V and J called. Missing clones are a known gap in these copies; in checked studies unresolved V genes cover under half, and the rest lacks a known reason. V, J and clone size are those of that table, while D and trimming were read from the DNA. Present in this sample are more than 150,000 clones, 85% to 95% of which were seen just once. The ten largest make up 0.76% of the sample.

Sequenced sample: peripheral blood. This clonotype was obtained from a man aged 25 to 45 with COVID-19, enrolled during active disease.

The DNA sequence follows: TGTGCCACTGGACTAGCGGGGGAAGAGACCCAGTACTTC. This is translated as CATGLAGEETQYF. The V and J genes are TRBV10-3 and TRBJ2-5, and 13 junctional nucleotides match TRBD2. Measured from the cysteine to the phenylalanine, the CDR3 is 13 residues long. Only CDR3 DNA remains: 39 bases, in frame from the first base. Via the germline V gene, CDR1 is ENHRY and CDR2 SYGVKD. Germline trimming amounts to 10 bases on V and 3 bases on J, with 2 as the count of junction bases outside the gene matches.